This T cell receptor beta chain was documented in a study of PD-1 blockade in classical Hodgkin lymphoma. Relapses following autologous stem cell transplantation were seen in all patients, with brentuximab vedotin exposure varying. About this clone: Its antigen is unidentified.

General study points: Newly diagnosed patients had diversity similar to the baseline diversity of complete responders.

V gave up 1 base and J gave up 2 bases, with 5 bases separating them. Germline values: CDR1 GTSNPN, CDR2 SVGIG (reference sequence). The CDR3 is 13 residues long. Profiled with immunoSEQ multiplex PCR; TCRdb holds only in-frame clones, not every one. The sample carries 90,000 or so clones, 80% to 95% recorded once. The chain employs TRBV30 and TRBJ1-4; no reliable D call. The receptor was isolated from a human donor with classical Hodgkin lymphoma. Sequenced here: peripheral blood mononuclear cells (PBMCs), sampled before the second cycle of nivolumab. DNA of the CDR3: TGTGCCTGGAGTGGGGTCACTAATGAAAAACTGTTTTTT. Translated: CAWSGVTNEKLFF.